This T cell receptor (beta chain) was found in a study of T cells after posttransplantation cyclophosphamide. Study-wide results and caveats: Later blood repertoires were often dominated by clones from the donor CD8+ memory compartment. After PTCy, TRB diversity resembled that of CNI/methotrexate controls.

Germline values: CDR1 MNHEY, CDR2 SVGEGT. The CDR3 extends over 16 amino acids. Trimming cost V 9 bases and J 8 bases; bases outside gene matches: 14. Cyclophosphamide on days +3 and +4 followed busulfan-fludarabine conditioning and a marrow graft. This clone showed up many times. What it binds is unknown. Sequencing used immunoSEQ multiplex PCR; TCRdb keeps in-frame clones, though not all of them. In total the sample includes about 7,900 clones, none of them seen once. The source material was PBMCs, sampled after an allogeneic stem cell transplant with post-transplant cyclophosphamide. This chain joins TRBV6-2 or TRBV6-3 and TRBJ2-3; 13 bases map to TRBD2. The TCR comes from a young adult male patient who received an allogeneic stem cell transplant from an unrelated donor, was CMV-positive, and had acute and chronic GVHD. Some T cells may be the graft donor's. The CDR3 region has the DNA TGTGCCAGTTCCCACTCCACTAGCGGGAGGGCCGGTACGCAGTATTTT. Translating gives CASSHSTSGRAGTQYF.